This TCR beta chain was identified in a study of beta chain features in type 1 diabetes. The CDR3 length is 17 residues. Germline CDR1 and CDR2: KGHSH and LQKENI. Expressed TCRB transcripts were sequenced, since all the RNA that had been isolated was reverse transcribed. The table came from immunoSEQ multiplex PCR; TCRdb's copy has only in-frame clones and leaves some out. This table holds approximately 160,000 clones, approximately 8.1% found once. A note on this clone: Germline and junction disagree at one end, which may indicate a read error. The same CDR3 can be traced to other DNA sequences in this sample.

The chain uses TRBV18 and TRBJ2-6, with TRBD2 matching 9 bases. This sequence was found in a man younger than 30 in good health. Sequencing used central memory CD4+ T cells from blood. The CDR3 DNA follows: TGTGCTAGCTCACCTCTAGCGGGGATCTCTGGGGCCAACGTCCTGACTTTC. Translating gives CASSPLAGISGANVLTF.